This entry features one T cell receptor beta chain sequence. The repertoire was sequenced with immunoSEQ multiplex PCR; TCRdb's copy has only in-frame clones and lacks some. This sample has over 30,000 clones, with 90% found just once. This sample was included in a study of blood T cell repertoires in COVID-19. Study summary: COVID-19 samples, acute and convalescent, were from the United States, Italy and Spain.

Per the germline V gene, CDR1 is SEHNR and CDR2 is FQNEAQ (reference sequence). V shed 6 bases and J shed 3 bases, with 12 bases lying between them. This CDR3 has 13 residues. This sequence joins TRBV7-9 and TRBJ2-7, with a possible D match to TRBD1 (6 bases). The sequence came from a man aged 65-85 years with acute or convalescent COVID-19. Sequencing was performed on peripheral blood. The chain's CDR3 is CASSRQAYYEQYF. CDR3 nucleotide sequence: TGTGCCAGCAGTCGACAGGCTTACTACGAGCAGTACTTC. Together with reference TRBV7-9 and TRBJ2-7, the CDR3 gives the full variable domain: DTGVSQNPRHKITKRGQNVTFRCDPISEHNRLYWYRQTLGQGPEFLTYFQNEAQLEKSRLLSDRFSAERPKGSFSTLEIQRTEQGDSAMYLCASSRQAYYEQYFGPGTRLTVT.